A selection of T cell receptor beta chains follows, all from one sample in a study of blood T cell repertoires in COVID-19. TCRdb's table, derived via immunoSEQ multiplex PCR, lists solely in-frame clones and lacks some. There are some 290,000 clones in the sample; around nine tenths occur only once, and around 10% lies in the top ten. The sample was peripheral blood. The receptors were gathered from a woman aged 25 to 39 with COVID-19, enrolled during active disease. Both conserved end residues are part of each CDR3. The D gene is left open where the match is weak. A row's size may be missing; if present it is once, few, many or a size class.

V: TRBV19; D: TRBD1; J: TRBJ2-5; size: once; DNA: TGTGCCAGTAGTATACAGACAGGGGGGATAGGGGAGACCCAGTACTTC; CDR3: CASSIQTGGIGETQYF
V: TRBV3-1/TRBV3-2; D: -; J: TRBJ2-7; size: -; DNA: TGTGCCAGCAGCCAAGTGGGAGACGAGCAGTACTTC; CDR3: CASSQVGDEQYF
V: TRBV27; D: TRBD1; J: TRBJ1-1; size: -; DNA: TGTGCCAGCAGTTTATCGAGACAGGGCTACATGAACACTGAAGCTTTCTTT; CDR3: CASSLSRQGYMNTEAFF
V: TRBV24-1; D: -; J: TRBJ1-2; size: -; DNA: TGTGCCACCAGTGGCGGAGGGGCCGGCTACACCTTC; CDR3: CATSGGGAGYTF
V: TRBV10-3; D: -; J: TRBJ1-6; size: -; DNA: TGTGCCATCAGTGAAATGGTCCAGGGTAATTCACCCCTCCACTTT; CDR3: CAISEMVQGNSPLHF
V: TRBV5-1; D: TRBD1; J: TRBJ1-6; size: -; DNA: TGCGCCAGCTCGGGACAGGGTAATTCACCCCTCCACTTT; CDR3: CASSGQGNSPLHF
V: TRBV5-1; D: -; J: TRBJ1-1; size: -; DNA: TGCGCCAGCATGTCGTCGGGGACTGAAGCTTTCTTT; CDR3: CASMSSGTEAFF
V: TRBV10-3; D: TRBD2; J: TRBJ2-1; size: -; DNA: TGTGCCATCAGTGGCCCCCCTGGGAGCGGGGGGGGTGAGCAGTTCTTC; CDR3: CAISGPPGSGGGEQFF
V: TRBV12-5; D: -; J: TRBJ2-2; size: -; DNA: TGTGCTAGTGGTTTGGTATCTAGGGGCAGAGACACCGGGGAGCTGTTTTTT; CDR3: CASGLVSRGRDTGELFF
V: TRBV13; D: -; J: TRBJ1-2; size: -; DNA: TGTGCCAGCAGCTTATACAGGGCGACATATGGCTACACCTTC; CDR3: CASSLYRATYGYTF
V: TRBV15; D: -; J: TRBJ2-1; size: -; DNA: TGTGCCACCAGCAGTCCCCGGGGGGCCTCCTACAATGAGCAGTTCTTC; CDR3: CATSSPRGASYNEQFF
V: TRBV25-1; D: -; J: TRBJ2-5; size: -; DNA: TGTGCCAGCAGGAGGGGGGACAGTTGGGAGACCCAGTACTTC; CDR3: CASRRGDSWETQYF
V: TRBV7-9; D: -; J: TRBJ2-1; size: -; DNA: TGTGCCAGCAGCTTAGCCCTGGGACTCGACGATGAGCAGTTCTTC; CDR3: CASSLALGLDDEQFF
V: TRBV19; D: TRBD1; J: TRBJ1-1; size: -; DNA: TGTGCCAGTAGTCCAGGGGACAGGGGCGCTGAAGCTTTCTTT; CDR3: CASSPGDRGAEAFF
V: TRBV28; D: TRBD1; J: TRBJ1-2; size: -; DNA: TGTGCCAGCAGGTCGACAGGGAGGATCTATGGCTACACCTTC; CDR3: CASRSTGRIYGYTF
V: TRBV7-6; D: -; J: TRBJ2-1; size: -; DNA: TGTGCCAGCAGCTCCAGCATGGAGAACTACAATGAGCAGTTCTTC; CDR3: CASSSSMENYNEQFF
V: TRBV5-5; D: TRBD1; J: TRBJ2-7; size: once; DNA: TGTGCCAGCAGCTTAGGACAGGTTGCCTACGAGCAGTACTTC; CDR3: CASSLGQVAYEQYF
V: TRBV5-4; D: TRBD2; J: TRBJ2-5; size: -; DNA: TGTGCCAGCAGCCAACGAGCGGGGGGGCCAGAAGAGACCCAGTACTTC; CDR3: CASSQRAGGPEETQYF
V: TRBV21-1; D: -; J: TRBJ1-1; size: -; DNA: TGTGCCAGCAGCAAAGTGGAGACAGGGGAGGGGGACACTGAAGCTTTCTTT; CDR3: CASSKVETGEGDTEAFF
V: TRBV18; D: -; J: TRBJ2-1; size: -; DNA: TGTGCCAGCTCACCAGGGGGCGGTGAGCAGTTCTTC; CDR3: CASSPGGGEQFF
V: TRBV2; D: -; J: TRBJ1-4; size: -; DNA: TGTGCCAGCAGTGACAGGAACGATGAAAAACTGTTTTTT; CDR3: CASSDRNDEKLFF
V: TRBV25-1; D: -; J: TRBJ1-6; size: -; DNA: TGTGCCAGCAGTGGGGAGCCTAATTCACCCCTCCACTTT; CDR3: CASSGEPNSPLHF
V: TRBV9; D: -; J: TRBJ2-5; size: -; DNA: TGTGCCAGCAGCGTAGTGTCCGTCGGGACCCAGTACTTC; CDR3: CASSVVSVGTQYF
V: TRBV27; D: -; J: TRBJ1-2; size: -; DNA: TGTGCCAGCAGATCCCTCGGAGCTAACTATGGCTACACCTTC; CDR3: CASRSLGANYGYTF